This passage covers 13 T cell receptor beta chains from one sample sequenced in a study of T cell responses to AZD1222 COVID-19 vaccine. This table comes from immunoSEQ multiplex PCR, and its TCRdb copy is limited to in-frame clones, with some not included. The sample lists 140,000 to 150,000 clones, about 92% occurring once. This material consisted of peripheral blood, taken on day 0 of AZD1222 vaccination. The receptors were gathered from an adult in good health.

The gene calls are TRBV9 and TRBJ1-3; the D gene is possibly TRBD1 (5 bases). Trimming took 1 base from V and 4 from J, leaving 15 bases between them. The CDR3 runs 16 residues. In germline, CDR1 is SGDLS, CDR2 YYNGEE. The CDR3 reads CASSVTQGRSGNTIYF. In nucleotides, the CDR3 is TGTGCCAGCAGCGTAACGCAGGGAAGGTCCGGAAACACCATATATTTT.

The chain uses TRBV7-3 and TRBJ2-5; D is uncertain. V was trimmed by 5 bases and J by 4 bases, leaving 17 bases between them. Germline V CDR1 and CDR2: SGHTA, FQGTGA. The CDR3 runs 15 residues. The CDR3 nucleotides are TGTGCCAGCAGCAAACGACGCACGGTAGGAGAGACCCAGTACTTC. Its protein is CASSKRRTVGETQYF. The full variable domain, with the rest looked up from reference TRBV7-3 and TRBJ2-5, is GAGVSQTPSNKVTEKGKYVELRCDPISGHTALYWYRQSLGQGPEFLIYFQGTGAADDSGLPNDRFFAVRPEGSVSTLKIQRTERGDSAVYLCASSKRRTVGETQYFGPGTRLLVL.

The chain is built from TRBV12-3 or TRBV12-4 and TRBJ1-2; the match to TRBD1 covers 8 bases. The CDR3 length is 13 residues. V gave up 9 bases and J gave up 2 bases; unmatched junction bases: 5. The CDR3 DNA is TGTGCCAGTCACAGGGGGGGGAACTATGGCTACACCTTC. It encodes CASHRGGNYGYTF.

V is TRBV7-2 and J is TRBJ2-5, with TRBD2 matching 7 bases. The CDR3 extends over 18 amino acids. CDR1 is SGHTA, CDR2 FQGNSA, per germline. V gave up 2 bases and J gave up 5 bases; unmatched junction bases: 17. For the CDR3, the DNA is TGTGCCAGCAGCTTATGGGGCGGGGCTAGCGGCTTAAGGGAGACCCAGTACTTC. Translating gives CASSLWGGASGLRETQYF.

The rearrangement uses TRBV23-1 and TRBJ1-6; TRBD1 matches at 10 bases. TRBV23-1 is treated as an ORF (open reading frame) with a function not yet certain. V lost 2 bases to trimming and J lost 2 bases; unmatched junction nucleotides: 9. The CDR3 contains 19 residues. CDR3: CASSQPPGQGKTYNSPLHF. CDR3 DNA sequence: TGCGCCAGCAGTCAACCACCGGGACAGGGGAAGACCTATAATTCACCCCTCCACTTT.

V gene TRBV30 combines with J gene TRBJ1-1; D not certain. CDR1 GTSNPN and CDR2 SVGIG come from the germline V gene (reference sequence). The CDR3 contains 15 residues. V was pared by 2 bases and J by 8 bases, with 21 bases between. CDR3: CAWSSQTRTGLEAFF. Here the CDR3 DNA reads TGTGCCTGGAGTTCACAAACGAGGACTGGGTTAGAAGCTTTCTTT.

This chain connects TRBV7-9 to TRBJ1-4, with D possibly being TRBD1 (6 bases). Germline CDR1 and CDR2: SEHNR and FQNEAQ (reference sequence). This CDR3 comprises 14 residues. Trimming left V 5 bases short and J 3 bases short, with 10 bases between. The CDR3 coding sequence is TGTGCCAGCAGCCGGCAGGGGTCTAATGAAAAACTGTTTTTT. Its translation is CASSRQGSNEKLFF.

The chain employs TRBV5-8 and TRBJ1-5, with TRBD1 matching over 9 bases. CDR3 length: 18 residues. Germline CDR1 reads SGHTS; CDR2 reads YDEGEE. The ends lost 0 bases at V and 7 bases at J; junction bases unmatched: 14. DNA of the CDR3: TGTGCCAGCAGCTTGGAGTGGACAGGGGCCGAGGGGAGACAGCCCCAGCATTTT. As protein: CASSLEWTGAEGRQPQHF.

The chain employs TRBV9 and TRBJ2-1; 9 nucleotides match TRBD1. The CDR3 sequence is 14 residues long. Trimming cost V 4 bases and J 5 bases; bases outside gene matches: 4. CDR1 SGDLS and CDR2 YYNGEE come from the germline V gene. CDR3 sequence (DNA): TGTGCCAGCAGCCCGGGACAGGGCCACAATGAGCAGTTCTTC. It encodes CASSPGQGHNEQFF.

The rearrangement joins TRBV9 to TRBJ1-2; weak D call: TRBD1 (5 bases). In germline, CDR1 is SGDLS, CDR2 YYNGEE. The CDR3 consists of 13 residues. V shed 7 bases and J shed 3 bases, with 13 bases lying between them. The CDR3 region is CASGTRADYGYTF. The CDR3 nucleotides read TGTGCCAGCGGGACGAGGGCCGACTATGGCTACACCTTC.

The rearrangement joins TRBV6-5 to TRBJ1-2; 7 bases map to TRBD1. The germline CDR1 and CDR2 sequences are MNHEY and SVGAGI. The V gene end was trimmed by 0 bases and the J gene end by 5 bases; junction bases not matched to a gene: 6. This CDR3 comprises 15 residues. This chain's CDR3 is CASSYSSGQSYGYTF. Written as DNA, the CDR3 is TGTGCCAGCAGTTACTCCTCGGGACAGTCTTATGGCTACACCTTC.

The chain employs TRBV20-1 and TRBJ1-5; the match to TRBD1 covers 8 bases. V was pared by 3 bases and J by 7 bases, with 17 bases of the junction left unmatched. The CDR3 runs to 17 residues. Germline V CDR1 and CDR2: DFQATT, SNEGSKA (reference sequence). CDR3 in amino acids: CSASSDRVIRAGQPQHF. The DNA of the CDR3 is TGCAGTGCTAGTTCGGACAGGGTCATACGGGCAGGACAGCCCCAGCATTTT.

The chain joins TRBV6-8 to TRBJ1-4; no clear D. Germline V lookup: CDR1 MNHGY, CDR2 SAAAGT. The CDR3 length is 13 residues. V dropped 6 bases and J dropped 2 bases, with 7 bases sitting between them. The CDR3 sequence is CASSRGTNEKLFF. The CDR3 DNA is TGTGCCAGCAGCAGAGGGACTAATGAAAAACTGTTTTTT.